The text below deals with one T cell receptor (beta chain). The target antigen is unknown. The limits of the CDR3 on the DNA are not certain, so only TCRdb's listed CDR3 is given. Profiling of TCR beta VDJ combinations and CDR3 sequences used genomic DNA as template. TCRdb processed the reads anew with MiXCR; each CDR3 protein has one entry. The sample lists roughly 250,000 distinct CDR3 sequences; about 80% were seen once. The data stem from a study of CD8+CD57+ T cells in acquired aplastic anemia. Study summary: Mean DNA quantity obtained from sorted CD4+ and CD8+ cells was about 3 ug. Overall study results and limits: For CD8+ Simpson's diversity, patients and controls showed no significant difference.

The patients chosen for sequencing had shown expansion of CD8+CD57+ cells (detected by flow cytometry). CDR1 and CDR2 from the germline V gene are LNHDA and SQIVND (reference sequence). Ends included, the CDR3 has 15 residues. This sequence originates from a human donor with aplastic anemia. The specimen was sorted CD4+, CD8+, or CD8+CD57+ T cells (not recorded which) from PBMCs. The chain joins TRBV19 to TRBJ2-3; whether TRBD2, the table's D call, matches the DNA was not checked. CDR3 amino acids: CASSVASGAYNTQYF.